This record covers a single T cell receptor (beta chain). The antigen is not known. CDR1 and CDR2 from the germline V gene are MGHRA and YSYEKL. With V trimmed by 2 bases and J by 5 bases, 4 bases remained unmatched. CDR3 length: 16 amino acids. The entry originates in a study of OX40 agonist ivuxolimab in advanced cancers. The repertoire was sequenced with immunoSEQ multiplex PCR; TCRdb's copy has only in-frame clones and lacks some. The sample consists of tens of thousands of clones, approximately 80% of them appearing once. Overall study findings and caveats: Compared with others, partial responders at 0.1-3.0 mg/kg displayed clonal expansion among the lowest. Within 6 weeks, CD4+ and CD8+ blood T cells expanded clonally at 0.1 to 3.0 mg/kg.

The rearrangement uses TRBV4-1 and TRBJ2-3; TRBD2 agrees at 13 bases. The clonotype originates from an adult with an advanced solid tumor such as melanoma, head and neck, liver or kidney cancer. The input for sequencing was CD4+ or CD8+ T cells sorted from blood, taken in a trial of the OX40 agonist ivuxolimab. DNA for the CDR3: TGCGCCAGCAGCCAAACTAGCGGGGGGGCCGTAGATACGCAGTATTTT. Translation: CASSQTSGGAVDTQYF.